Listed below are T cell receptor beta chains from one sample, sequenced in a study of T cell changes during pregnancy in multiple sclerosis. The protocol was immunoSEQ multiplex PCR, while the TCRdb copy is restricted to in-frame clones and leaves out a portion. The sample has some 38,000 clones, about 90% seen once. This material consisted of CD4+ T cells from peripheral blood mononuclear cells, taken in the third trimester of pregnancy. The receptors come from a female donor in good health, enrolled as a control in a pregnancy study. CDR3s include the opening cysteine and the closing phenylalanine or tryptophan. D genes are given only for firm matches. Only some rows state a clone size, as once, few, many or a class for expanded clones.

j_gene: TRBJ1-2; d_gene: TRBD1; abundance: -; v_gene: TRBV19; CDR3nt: TGTGCCAGTAGGAACCGGGACAGGGGCTCTGATGGCTACACCTTC; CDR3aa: CASRNRDRGSDGYTF
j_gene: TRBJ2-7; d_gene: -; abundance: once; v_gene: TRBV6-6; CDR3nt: TGTGCCAGCAGTTACTCGGAGTCCACCTCCTACGAGCAGTACTTC; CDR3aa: CASSYSESTSYEQYF
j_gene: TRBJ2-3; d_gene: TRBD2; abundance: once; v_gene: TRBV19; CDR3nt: TGTGCCAGTAGTATCCAAGTAGCGGGAGTAAGTACAGATACGCAGTATTTT; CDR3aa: CASSIQVAGVSTDTQYF
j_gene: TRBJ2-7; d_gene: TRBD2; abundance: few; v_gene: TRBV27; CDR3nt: TGTGCCAGCAGTTCGCGGGGGGGCCCGTACGAGCAGTACTTC; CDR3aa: CASSSRGGPYEQYF
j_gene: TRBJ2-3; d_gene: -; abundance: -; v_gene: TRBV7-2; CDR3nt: TGTGCCAGCAGCTTAGAACTAGTGGCGGATACGCAGTATTTT; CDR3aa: CASSLELVADTQYF
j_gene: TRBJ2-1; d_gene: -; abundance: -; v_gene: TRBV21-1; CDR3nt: TGTGCCAGTCCGGGGACTATCTACAATGAGCAGTTCTTC; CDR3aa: CASPGTIYNEQFF
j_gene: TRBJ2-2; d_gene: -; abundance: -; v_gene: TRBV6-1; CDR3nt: TGTGCCAGCAGCCCACACGCCGGGGAGCTGTTTTTT; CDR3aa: CASSPHAGELFF
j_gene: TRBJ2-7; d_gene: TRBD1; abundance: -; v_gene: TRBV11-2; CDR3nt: TGTGCCAGCAGCAGAGGGGGCAGCCCTTTGACCTACGAGCAGTACTTC; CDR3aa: CASSRGGSPLTYEQYF
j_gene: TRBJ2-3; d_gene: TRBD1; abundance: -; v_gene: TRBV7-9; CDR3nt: TGTGCCAGCAGCTTCGCAGGGGGCAACACAGATACGCAGTATTTT; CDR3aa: CASSFAGGNTDTQYF
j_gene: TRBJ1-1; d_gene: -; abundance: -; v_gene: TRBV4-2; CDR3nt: TGTGCCAGCAGCCAAGAGGGGGGAGGGAGAAACACTGAAGCTTTCTTT; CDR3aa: CASSQEGGGRNTEAFF
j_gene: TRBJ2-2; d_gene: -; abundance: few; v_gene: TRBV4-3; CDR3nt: TGCGCCAGCAGCCAAGAAGCGGGGAACACCGGGGAGCTGTTTTTT; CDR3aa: CASSQEAGNTGELFF
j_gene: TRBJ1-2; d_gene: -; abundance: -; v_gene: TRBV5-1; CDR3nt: TGCGCCAGCAGCCCCCGAGTGGAGCAACGAGGCTACACCTTC; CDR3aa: CASSPRVEQRGYTF
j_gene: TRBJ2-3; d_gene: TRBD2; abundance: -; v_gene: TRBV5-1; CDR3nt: TGCGCCAGCAGCTTGGCCGCGCGGGGGGGCCCAGATACGCAGTATTTT; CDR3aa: CASSLAARGGPDTQYF
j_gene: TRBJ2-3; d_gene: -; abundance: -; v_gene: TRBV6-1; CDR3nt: TGTGCCAGCAGTGAAAGGGGCAAGGGTATAGATACGCAGTATTTT; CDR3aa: CASSERGKGIDTQYF
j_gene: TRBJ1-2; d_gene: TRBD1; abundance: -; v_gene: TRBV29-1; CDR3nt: TGCAGCGCCCGGACAGGGAGCTATGGCTACACCTTC; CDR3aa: CSARTGSYGYTF
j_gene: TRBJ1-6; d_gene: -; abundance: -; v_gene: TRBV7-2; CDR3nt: TGTGCCAGCAGCTTAGGTTCGGTCGTTCGATATTCACCCCTCCACTTT; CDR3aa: CASSLGSVVRYSPLHF
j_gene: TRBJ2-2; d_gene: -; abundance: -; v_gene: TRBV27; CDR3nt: TGTGCCAGCAGACGAGAAAGGGAGCTGTTTTTT; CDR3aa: CASRRERELFF
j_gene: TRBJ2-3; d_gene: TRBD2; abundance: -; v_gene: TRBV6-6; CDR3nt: TGTGCCAGCCACCGGAGGACTAGCGGGACCCCAGATACGCAGTATTTT; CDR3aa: CASHRRTSGTPDTQYF
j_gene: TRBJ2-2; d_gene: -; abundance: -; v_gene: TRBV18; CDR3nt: TGTGCCAGCTCACCCCGCGGGGCCGCGAACACCGGGGAGCTGTTTTTT; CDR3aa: CASSPRGAANTGELFF
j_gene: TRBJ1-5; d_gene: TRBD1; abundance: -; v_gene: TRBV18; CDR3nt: TGTGCCAGCTCACAGGGGGCTTATAGCAATCAGCCCCAGCATTTT; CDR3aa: CASSQGAYSNQPQHF
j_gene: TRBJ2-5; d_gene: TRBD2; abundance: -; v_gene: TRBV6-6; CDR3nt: TGTGCCAGCAGTTACTCTGGACTAGCTCTGGAGACCCAGTACTTC; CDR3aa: CASSYSGLALETQYF
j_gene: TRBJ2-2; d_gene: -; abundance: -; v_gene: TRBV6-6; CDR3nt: TGTGCCAGCAGGGGGGGGTCCAGGGGCGACACCGGGGAGCTGTTTTTT; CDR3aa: CASRGGSRGDTGELFF
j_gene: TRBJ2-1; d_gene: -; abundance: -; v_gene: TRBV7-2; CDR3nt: TGTGCCAGCAGCTTGACCAGTGACGGGACTTCTAACAATGAGCAGTTCTTC; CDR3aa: CASSLTSDGTSNNEQFF
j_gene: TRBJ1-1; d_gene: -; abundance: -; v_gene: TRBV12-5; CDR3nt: TGTGCTAGTGGTCGTTATTATGAAGCTTTCTTT; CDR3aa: CASGRYYEAFF
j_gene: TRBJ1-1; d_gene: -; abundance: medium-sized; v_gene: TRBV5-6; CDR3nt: TGTGCCAGCAGCCCGGGAGGGGGCACTGAAGCTTTCTTT; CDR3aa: CASSPGGGTEAFF
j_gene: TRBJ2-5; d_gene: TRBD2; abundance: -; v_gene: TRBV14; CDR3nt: TGTGCCAGCAGCCTCTGGACTAGCGGGCAAGAGACCCAGTACTTC; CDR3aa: CASSLWTSGQETQYF
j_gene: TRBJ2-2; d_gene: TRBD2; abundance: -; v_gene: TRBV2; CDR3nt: TGTGCCAGCAGTGAAGCGGGGGGGGGACTAGCGGGAGGATTTGTCACCGGGGAGCTGTTTTTT; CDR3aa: CASSEAGGGLAGGFVTGELFF
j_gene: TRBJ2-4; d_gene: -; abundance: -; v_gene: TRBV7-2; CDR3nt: TGTGCCAGCAGCCTTAGCAGGGGACAAAACATTCAGTACTTC; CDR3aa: CASSLSRGQNIQYF
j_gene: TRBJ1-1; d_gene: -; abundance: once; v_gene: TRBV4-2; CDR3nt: TGTGCCAGCAGCCAAGTTGGAGGGAACACTGAAGCTTTCTTT; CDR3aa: CASSQVGGNTEAFF
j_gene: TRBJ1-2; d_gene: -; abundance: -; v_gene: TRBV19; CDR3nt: TGTGCCAGTAGTATAGGACTTAACTATGGCTACACCTTC; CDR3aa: CASSIGLNYGYTF
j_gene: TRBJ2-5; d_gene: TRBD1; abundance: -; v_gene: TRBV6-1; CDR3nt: TGTGCCAGCAGTGCCCCCGGCCCGGACAGGGGAAGAGGAGAGACCCAGTACTTC; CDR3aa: CASSAPGPDRGRGETQYF
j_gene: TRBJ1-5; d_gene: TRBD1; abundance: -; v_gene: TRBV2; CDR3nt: TGTGCCAGCGGCCCGGGACAGAGCAATCAGCCCCAGCATTTT; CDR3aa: CASGPGQSNQPQHF
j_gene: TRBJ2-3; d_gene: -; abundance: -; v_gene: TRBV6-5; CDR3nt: TGTGCCAGCAGTTTAGCCCTGAGCACAGATACGCAGTATTTT; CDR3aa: CASSLALSTDTQYF
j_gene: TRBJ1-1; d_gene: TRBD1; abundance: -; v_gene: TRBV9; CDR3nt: TGTGCCAGCAGCGACCAACAGGGGGCGACCACTGAAGCTTTCTTT; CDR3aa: CASSDQQGATTEAFF
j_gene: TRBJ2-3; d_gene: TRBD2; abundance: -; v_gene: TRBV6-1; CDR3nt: TGTGCCAGCAGTGGCCTAGCGGCGGATACGCAGTATTTT; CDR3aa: CASSGLAADTQYF
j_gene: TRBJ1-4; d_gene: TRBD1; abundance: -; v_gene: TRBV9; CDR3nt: TGTGCCAGCAGCGTCGGGACAGGGATTGAAAAACTGTTTTTT; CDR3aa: CASSVGTGIEKLFF
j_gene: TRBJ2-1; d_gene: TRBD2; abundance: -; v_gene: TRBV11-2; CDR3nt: TGTGCCAGCAGCTTACGACTAGCGGGCTCCTACAATGAGCAGTTCTTC; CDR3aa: CASSLRLAGSYNEQFF
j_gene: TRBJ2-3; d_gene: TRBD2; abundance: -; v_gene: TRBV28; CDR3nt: TGTGCCAGCAGTTTCGGCGGGAGTACCGCAGATACGCAGTATTTT; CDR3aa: CASSFGGSTADTQYF
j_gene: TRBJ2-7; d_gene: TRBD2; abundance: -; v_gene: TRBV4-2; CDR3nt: TGTGCCAGCAGCCTCGATAGCGGGAGGTACGAGCAGTACTTC; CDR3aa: CASSLDSGRYEQYF
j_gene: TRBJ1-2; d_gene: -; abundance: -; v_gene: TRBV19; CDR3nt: TGTGCCAGTAGTACAAGGGAGGGGTCCTATGGCTACACCTTC; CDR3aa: CASSTREGSYGYTF
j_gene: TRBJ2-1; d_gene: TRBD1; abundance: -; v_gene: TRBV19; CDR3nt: TGTGCCAGTAGATTTGAGGGACAGGGTTACAATGAGCAGTTCTTC; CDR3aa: CASRFEGQGYNEQFF
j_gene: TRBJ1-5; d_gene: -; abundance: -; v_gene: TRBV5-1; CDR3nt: TGCGCCAGCAGCTTGGGAGACACGAATCAGCCCCAGCATTTT; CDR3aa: CASSLGDTNQPQHF